This T cell receptor (beta chain) stems from a study of cytomegalovirus exposure and HLA in healthy donors. Germline V gives CDR1 MNHEY, CDR2 SVGAGI. V trimming: 0 bases; J trimming: 4 bases; junction bases outside the gene matches: 4. CDR3 length: 16 residues. About this clone itself: Its antigen remains unidentified.

The study ran its PCR with 60 Vbeta and 13 Jbeta primers. Assay: immunoSEQ multiplex PCR; the TCRdb copy retains only in-frame clones and omits some. Of 85,000 to 120,000 clones in the sample, approximately 82% were seen once. The study's findings and limits: Listed as cytomegalovirus-associated were 150 or so TCR beta chains.

This TCR was sampled from a middle-aged man in good health and CMV-seronegative. Sequenced material: PBMCs. This rearrangement joins TRBV6-5 to TRBJ2-3, with 10 bases aligning to TRBD1. CDR3 loop: CASSYSWTGGPDTQYF. CDR3 in DNA: TGTGCCAGCAGTTACTCATGGACAGGGGGACCAGATACGCAGTATTTT.